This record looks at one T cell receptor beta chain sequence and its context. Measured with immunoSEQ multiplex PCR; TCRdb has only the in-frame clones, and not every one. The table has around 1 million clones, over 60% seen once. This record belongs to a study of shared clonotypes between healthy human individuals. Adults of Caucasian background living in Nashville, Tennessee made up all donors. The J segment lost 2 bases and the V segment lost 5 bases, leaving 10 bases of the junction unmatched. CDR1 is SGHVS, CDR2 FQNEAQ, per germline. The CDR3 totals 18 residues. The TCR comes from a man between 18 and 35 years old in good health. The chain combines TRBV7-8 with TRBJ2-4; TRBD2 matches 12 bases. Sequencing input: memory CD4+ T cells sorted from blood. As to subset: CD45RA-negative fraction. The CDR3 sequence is CASSRLAGESAPKNIQYF. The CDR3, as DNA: TGTGCCAGCAGCCGACTAGCGGGAGAGAGTGCACCCAAAAACATTCAGTACTTC.